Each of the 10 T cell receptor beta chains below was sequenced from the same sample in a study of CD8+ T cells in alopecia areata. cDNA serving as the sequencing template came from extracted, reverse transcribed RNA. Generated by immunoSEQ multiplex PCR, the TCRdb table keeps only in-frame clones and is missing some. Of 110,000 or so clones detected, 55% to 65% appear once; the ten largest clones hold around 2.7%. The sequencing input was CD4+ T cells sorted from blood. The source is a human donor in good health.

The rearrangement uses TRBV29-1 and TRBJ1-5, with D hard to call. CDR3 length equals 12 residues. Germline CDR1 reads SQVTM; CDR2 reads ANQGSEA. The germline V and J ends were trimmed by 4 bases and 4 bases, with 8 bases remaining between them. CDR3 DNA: TGCAGCGTTGCTTCACAAAATCAGCCCCAGCATTTT. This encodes CSVASQNQPQHF.

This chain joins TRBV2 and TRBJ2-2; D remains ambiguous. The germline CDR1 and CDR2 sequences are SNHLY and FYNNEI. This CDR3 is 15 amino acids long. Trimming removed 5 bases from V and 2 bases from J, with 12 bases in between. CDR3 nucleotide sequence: TGTGCCAGCAGTAAGGACCCGTCTAACACCGGGGAGCTGTTTTTT. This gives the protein CASSKDPSNTGELFF.

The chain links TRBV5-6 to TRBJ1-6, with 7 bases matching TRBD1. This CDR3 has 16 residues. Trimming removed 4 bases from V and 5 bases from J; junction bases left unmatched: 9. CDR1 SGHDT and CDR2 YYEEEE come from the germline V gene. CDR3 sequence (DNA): TGTGCCAGCAGCCCCCCGGGACAGTGGAATAATTCACCCCTCCACTTT. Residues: CASSPPGQWNNSPLHF.

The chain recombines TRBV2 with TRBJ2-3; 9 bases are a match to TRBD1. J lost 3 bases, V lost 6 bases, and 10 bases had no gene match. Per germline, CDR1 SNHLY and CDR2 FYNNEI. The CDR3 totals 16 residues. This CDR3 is CASRVIGGTGTDTQYF. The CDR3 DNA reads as TGTGCCAGCAGAGTCATCGGGGGGACAGGGACAGATACGCAGTATTTT.

The DNA for the CDR3 is TGTGCCAGCAGCGGCGGGAGTTGGGGGGCGGACATTCAGTACTTC. It yields the protein CASSGGSWGADIQYF. This sequence joins TRBV9 and TRBJ2-4, with D maybe TRBD2 (7 bases). The germline V gene has CDR1 SGDLS and CDR2 YYNGEE. This CDR3 has 15 residues. Trimming shortened V by 3 bases and J by 8 bases, and 18 bases separated the two germline ends.

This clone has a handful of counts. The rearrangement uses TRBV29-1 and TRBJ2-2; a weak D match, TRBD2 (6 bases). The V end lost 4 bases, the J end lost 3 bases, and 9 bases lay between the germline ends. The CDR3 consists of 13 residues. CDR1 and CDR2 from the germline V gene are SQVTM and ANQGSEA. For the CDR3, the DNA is TGCAGCGTTGGACGGAGGGACACCGGGGAGCTGTTTTTT. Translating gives CSVGRRDTGELFF.

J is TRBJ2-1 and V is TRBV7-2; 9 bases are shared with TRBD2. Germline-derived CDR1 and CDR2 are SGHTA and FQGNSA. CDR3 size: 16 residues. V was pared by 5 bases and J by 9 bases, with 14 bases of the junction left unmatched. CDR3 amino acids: CASSLMGAGGRFEQFF. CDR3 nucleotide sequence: TGTGCCAGCAGCCTCATGGGTGCGGGGGGGCGTTTTGAGCAGTTCTTC.

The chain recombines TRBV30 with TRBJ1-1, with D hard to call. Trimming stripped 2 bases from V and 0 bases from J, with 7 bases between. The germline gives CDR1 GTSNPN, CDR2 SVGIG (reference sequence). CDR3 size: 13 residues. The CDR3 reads CAWSSGLNTEAFF. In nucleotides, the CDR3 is TGTGCCTGGAGTTCTGGCTTGAACACTGAAGCTTTCTTT.

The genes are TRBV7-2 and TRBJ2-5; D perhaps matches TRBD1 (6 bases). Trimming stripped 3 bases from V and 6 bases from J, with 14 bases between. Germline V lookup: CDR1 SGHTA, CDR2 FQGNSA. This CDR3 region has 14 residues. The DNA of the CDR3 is TGTGCCAGCAGCTTTACCGGGACAACAAAGACCCAGTACTTC. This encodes CASSFTGTTKTQYF.

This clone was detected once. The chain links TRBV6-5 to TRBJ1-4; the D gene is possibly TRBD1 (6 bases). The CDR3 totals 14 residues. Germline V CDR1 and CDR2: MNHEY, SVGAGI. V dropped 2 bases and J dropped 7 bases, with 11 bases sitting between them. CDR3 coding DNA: TGTGCCAGCAGTTACATGGGGGCAGGTGAAAAACTGTTTTTT. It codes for CASSYMGAGEKLFF.